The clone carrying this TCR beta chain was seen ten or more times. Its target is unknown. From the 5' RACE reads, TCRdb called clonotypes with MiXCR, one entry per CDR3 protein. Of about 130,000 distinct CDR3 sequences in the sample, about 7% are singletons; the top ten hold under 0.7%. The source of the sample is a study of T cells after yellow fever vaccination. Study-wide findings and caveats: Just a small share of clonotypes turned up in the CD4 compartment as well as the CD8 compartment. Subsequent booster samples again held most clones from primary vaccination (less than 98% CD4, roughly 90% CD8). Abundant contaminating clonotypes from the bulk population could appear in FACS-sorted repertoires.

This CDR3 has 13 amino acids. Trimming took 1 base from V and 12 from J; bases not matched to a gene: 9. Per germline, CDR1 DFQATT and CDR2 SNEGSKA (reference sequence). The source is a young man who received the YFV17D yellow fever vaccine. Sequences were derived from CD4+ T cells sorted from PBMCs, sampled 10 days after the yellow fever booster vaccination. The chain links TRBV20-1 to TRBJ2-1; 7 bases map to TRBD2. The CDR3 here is CSARGRERGGQFF. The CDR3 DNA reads TGCAGTGCTAGAGGCCGGGAGCGGGGTGGGCAGTTCTTC.